The TCR beta chain described here comes from a study of blood T cell repertoires in COVID-19. Study as a whole: The United States, Italy and Spain supplied acute and convalescent COVID-19 samples. The analysed material was cDNA or gDNA that came from T cells, B-cell-depleted T cells, or PBMCs.

The V gene's germline CDR1 is MNHEY and CDR2 SVGAGI. CDR3 size: 15 residues. V lost 2 bases and J lost 3; bases outside the gene matches: 5. Profiling relied on immunoSEQ multiplex PCR, and the TCRdb table lists in-frame clones only, not all of them. The repertoire consists of some 300,000 clones, with roughly nine tenths occurring once and the leading ten covering less than 2.5%. The chain employs TRBV6-5 and TRBJ2-3; TRBD2 aligns across 7 bases. This clonotype was sampled from a young man with active or convalescent COVID-19. The specimen was peripheral blood. CDR3 residues: CASSYRGDGTDTQYF. The CDR3 DNA reads as TGTGCCAGCAGTTACCGGGGGGACGGGACAGATACGCAGTATTTT.